A selection of T cell receptor beta chains follows, all from one sample in a study of CD8+CD57+ T cells in acquired aplastic anemia. One entry per CDR3 protein, called by TCRdb with MiXCR from the reads. Of around 190,000 distinct CDR3 sequences in the sample, 45% to 60% were seen once. Sequencing was done on a sample of sorted CD4+, CD8+, or CD8+CD57+ T cells (not recorded which) from PBMCs. The receptors here all came from a human donor with aplastic anemia. Both conserved end residues are trimmed from each CDR3. The order of the fields is V gene, clone size, CDR3 protein. Part of the rows lack a size; the others show once, few, many or a class for expanded clones.

V: TRBV12-3/TRBV12-4; size: many; CDR3: ASSSTGSGELF
V: TRBV11-1; size: -; CDR3: ASSMDRGPNQPQH
V: TRBV19; size: -; CDR3: ASRFAQGRTYEQY
V: TRBV5-1; size: many; CDR3: ASSLNGTPREKLF
V: TRBV7-6; size: -; CDR3: ASSSGQGPLEQY
V: TRBV15; size: few; CDR3: ATSRGQETQY
V: TRBV3-1; size: -; CDR3: ASSLVPGSETQY
V: TRBV2; size: -; CDR3: ASSGQGATDTQY
V: TRBV6-1; size: -; CDR3: ASTASGANSYNEQF
V: TRBV29-1; size: -; CDR3: SVEDEWWSGGAGTEAF
V: TRBV29-1; size: few; CDR3: SVDPGQGLLEQY
V: TRBV10-3; size: many; CDR3: AISVSTNSPLH
V: TRBV27; size: -; CDR3: ASNRRGTGGFGGEQF
V: TRBV28; size: few; CDR3: ASGLAGGNGNTIY
V: TRBV4-2; size: -; CDR3: ASSIGDSYYEQY
V: TRBV7-9; size: many; CDR3: ASSDGQGARNEQF
V: TRBV9; size: -; CDR3: ASSVAATDTQY
V: TRBV2; size: -; CDR3: ASSESGARLETQY
V: TRBV2; size: -; CDR3: ASRRRGNTEAF
V: TRBV12-3/TRBV12-4; size: many; CDR3: ASSLYDNTGELF
V: TRBV9; size: many; CDR3: ASSLKWGARETQY
V: TRBV11-2; size: -; CDR3: ASSSPGGETQY
V: TRBV20-1; size: -; CDR3: SASKSGGGNTQY
V: TRBV5-4; size: many; CDR3: ASSLGGETQRGYT
V: TRBV20-1; size: -; CDR3: SARDVAGAYNEQF
V: TRBV15; size: many; CDR3: ATSREDRGGPETQY
V: TRBV4-2; size: many; CDR3: ASSQDPDTEAF
V: TRBV3-1; size: few; CDR3: ASSLRQTGANVLT
V: TRBV2; size: many; CDR3: ASRKRQSTYEQY
V: TRBV2; size: -; CDR3: ASREETGKNEQF
V: TRBV10-3; size: few; CDR3: AISAQGDPPLH
V: TRBV19; size: -; CDR3: ASSIRGRGSEPQH